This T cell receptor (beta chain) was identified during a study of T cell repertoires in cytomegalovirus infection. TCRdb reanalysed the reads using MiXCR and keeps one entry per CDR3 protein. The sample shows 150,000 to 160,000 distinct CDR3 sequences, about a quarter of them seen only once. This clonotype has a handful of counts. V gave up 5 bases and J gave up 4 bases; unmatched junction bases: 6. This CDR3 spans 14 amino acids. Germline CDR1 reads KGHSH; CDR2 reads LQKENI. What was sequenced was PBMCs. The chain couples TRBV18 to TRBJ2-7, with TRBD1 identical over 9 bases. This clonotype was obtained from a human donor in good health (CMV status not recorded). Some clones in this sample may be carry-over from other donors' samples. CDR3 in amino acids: CASSAGTGRYEQYF. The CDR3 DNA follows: TGTGCCAGCTCAGCCGGGACAGGGAGGTACGAGCAGTACTTC.